The 20 T cell receptor beta chains below come from one sample, sequenced in a study of T cell repertoires in cytomegalovirus infection. Antigens of these TCRs are unknown. Using its own MiXCR run on the reads, TCRdb lists one record per CDR3 protein. The sample records around 430,000 distinct CDR3 sequences, about 42% being singletons. The sequenced sample was cultured PBMCs, obtained from culture after CMV antigen stimulation. The receptors originated from a human donor in good health (CMV status not recorded). Some clones in this sample may be carry-over from other donors' samples.

This clonotype was recorded a few times. CDR3 sequence (DNA): TGTGCCAGCAGACGCAGTAGCCTGAACACTGAAGCTTTCTTT. It yields the protein CASRRSSLNTEAFF. The chain combines TRBV7-2 with TRBJ1-1; D not certain. Germline V gene lookup returns CDR1 SGHTA and CDR2 FQGNSA. Trimming removed 6 bases from V and 0 bases from J, with 11 bases in between. The CDR3 runs to 14 residues.

This clonotype was found a few times. The chain combines TRBV7-2 with TRBJ2-5; D may be TRBD2 (6 bases). The V gene lost 3 bases and the J gene lost 4 bases, with 18 bases spanning the gap. The CDR3 is 16 residues long. The V gene's germline CDR1 is SGHTA and CDR2 FQGNSA. In DNA form, the CDR3 reads TGTGCCAGCAGCTTTGTGGGCGGGGTAGGAGGAGAGACCCAGTACTTC. Translation gives CASSFVGGVGGETQYF. Supplemented by reference TRBV7-2 and TRBJ2-5, the full variable domain reads GAGVSQSPSNKVTEKGKDVELRCDPISGHTALYWYRQSLGQGLEFLIYFQGNSAPDKSGLPSDRFSAERTGGSVSTLTIQRTQQEDSAVYLCASSFVGGVGGETQYFGPGTRLLVL.

This chain connects TRBV6-1 to TRBJ2-1, with TRBD2 identical over 12 bases. Germline V lookup: CDR1 MNHNS, CDR2 SASEGT. This CDR3 spans 17 amino acids. After removal of 3 bases from V and 3 bases from J, the junction contained 6 bases not matched to a gene. The CDR3 bases are TGTGCCAGCAGTGAGTCTAGCGGGAGGGCCGTCTACAATGAGCAGTTCTTC. Translated: CASSESSGRAVYNEQFF.

The rearrangement joins TRBV5-1 to TRBJ2-7, with 12 nucleotides matching TRBD2. The junction had 3 bases not matched to a gene; V was cut back by 8 bases and J by 3 bases. The CDR3 covers 13 residues. Germline V gene data show CDR1 as SGHRS and CDR2 as YFSETQ. CDR3 residues: CASKTSGSYEQYF. The DNA for the CDR3 is TGCGCCAGTAAGACTAGCGGGAGCTACGAGCAGTACTTC.

This clonotype appeared a few times. The V call is TRBV6-6, the J call TRBJ2-2; D remains ambiguous. This CDR3 region has 15 residues. Germline CDR1 MNHNY, CDR2 SVGAGI (reference sequence). V was cut by 5 bases and J by 3 bases, with 13 bases left in between. CDR3 DNA sequence: TGTGCCAGCAGTGTTAGGACGGGTGACACCGGGGAGCTGTTTTTT. Translated, it gives CASSVRTGDTGELFF.

This chain uses TRBV20-1 with TRBJ2-2, with TRBD2 matching 13 bases. This CDR3 has 17 amino acids. V was pared by 6 bases and J by 5 bases, with 12 bases of the junction left unmatched. CDR1 DFQATT and CDR2 SNEGSKA come from the germline V gene (reference sequence). This CDR3 reads CSALAGLAGQGTGELFF. The CDR3 nucleotides are TGCAGTGCCCTTGCGGGACTAGCGGGGCAGGGTACCGGGGAGCTGTTTTTT.

The chain couples TRBV9 to TRBJ1-4; D is possibly TRBD1 (6 bases). The germline CDR1 and CDR2 sequences are SGDLS and YYNGEE. Trimming stripped 3 bases from V and 1 base from J, with 13 bases between. The CDR3 length is 16 residues. The CDR3 nucleotides are TGTGCCAGCAGCGCCCAGGGAGGGGGAACTAATGAAAAACTGTTTTTT. Translation gives CASSAQGGGTNEKLFF.

This sequence joins TRBV7-4 and TRBJ2-7; D may be TRBD2 (5 bases). The CDR3 runs to 12 residues. Germline values: CDR1 SGHVT, CDR2 SQSDAQ. With 8 bases removed from V and 5 bases from J, the gap between germline ends came to 13 bases. CDR3 nucleotides: TGTGCCAGCCGGGAAGAAGGCGACGAGCAGTACTTC. Amino acid sequence: CASREEGDEQYF. The variable domain in full, with the rest retrieved from reference TRBV7-4 and TRBJ2-7, is GAGVSQSPRYKVAKRGRDVALRCDSISGHVTLYWYRQTLGQGSEVLTYSQSDAQRDKSGRPSGRFSAERPERSVSTLKIQRTEQGDSAVYLCASREEGDEQYFGPGTRLTVT.

The chain employs TRBV11-3 and TRBJ2-1; 9 bases fit TRBD1. CDR3 size: 14 residues. Per germline, CDR1 SGHNT and CDR2 YENEEA. J was trimmed by 5 bases and V by 5 bases; bases with no gene match: 4. The CDR3 spells CASSPRTGDNEQFF. The DNA of the CDR3 is TGTGCCAGCAGCCCGCGGACAGGGGACAATGAGCAGTTCTTC.

This clonotype was found once. J is TRBJ2-3 and V is TRBV5-5; D gene ambiguous. The CDR3 is 15 amino acids. V was trimmed by 4 bases and J by 6 bases, leaving 18 bases between them. Germline loops: CDR1 SGHKS, CDR2 YYEKEE (reference sequence). CDR3 region: CASSPRSAPSDTQYF. The CDR3 bases are TGTGCCAGCAGCCCAAGGAGCGCCCCTTCGGATACGCAGTATTTT.

The CDR3, as DNA: TGCAGTGCTTTCCCTTTGGGGAGCTCTTCCTCCTACGAGCAGTACTTC. Translated, it gives CSAFPLGSSSSYEQYF. The chain links TRBV20-1 to TRBJ2-7; weak D call: TRBD2 (5 bases). The CDR3 consists of 16 residues. Germline CDR1 is DFQATT and CDR2 is SNEGSKA (reference sequence). Trimming left V 5 bases short and J 0 bases short, with 20 bases between.

The V gene is TRBV7-2, the J gene TRBJ2-7; D uncertain. Trimming cost V 5 bases and J 5 bases, with 13 bases left between them. Germline V gene sequence: CDR1 SGHTA, CDR2 FQGNSA. The length of the CDR3 is 13 residues. The CDR3 DNA is TGTGCCAGCAGCCCCCGACCCGGCGACGAGCAGTACTTC. Its protein product is CASSPRPGDEQYF.

The rearrangement links TRBV7-2 to TRBJ2-1, with 9 bases matching TRBD1. Germline CDR1 and CDR2: SGHTA and FQGNSA. Germline trimming cut 2 bases from V and 5 bases from J; bases unmatched to any gene: 7. The CDR3 has 16 amino acids. CDR3 coding DNA: TGTGCCAGCAGCTTACGGCGGGACAGGGTCCACAATGAGCAGTTCTTC. This codes for CASSLRRDRVHNEQFF.

The chain carries TRBV5-1 and TRBJ1-2; 7 nucleotides agree with TRBD1. CDR1 and CDR2 from the germline V gene are SGHRS and YFSETQ. This CDR3 comprises 14 residues. Trimming took 2 bases from V and 3 from J; bases not matched to a gene: 4. The CDR3, as DNA: TGCGCCAGCAGCTTTGGAGACAGGGACTATGGCTACACCTTC. Protein product: CASSFGDRDYGYTF.

The rearrangement uses TRBV7-2 and TRBJ1-5, with a weak D call TRBD1 (5 bases). V was pared by 3 bases and J by 0 bases, with 9 bases between. The germline gives CDR1 SGHTA, CDR2 FQGNSA. The length of the CDR3 is 15 residues. This chain's CDR3 is CASSFLDSSNQPQHF. The CDR3 DNA reads as TGTGCCAGCAGCTTCCTAGACAGTAGCAATCAGCCCCAGCATTTT.

In its sample, this clonotype was seen a few times. This rearrangement joins TRBV7-6 to TRBJ2-7, with 7 nucleotides matching TRBD2. The CDR3 consists of 15 residues. Germline values: CDR1 SGHVS, CDR2 FNYEAQ. The V segment lost 5 bases and the J segment 2 bases; nucleotides outside the gene matches: 9. The CDR3, as DNA: TGTGCCAGCAGCCTAAGGGAGGGCCTACCCTACGAGCAGTACTTC. It is translated as CASSLREGLPYEQYF.

This clonotype was observed a handful of times. The chain joins TRBV18 to TRBJ2-5, with D hard to call. Per germline, CDR1 KGHSH and CDR2 LQKENI. V lost 2 bases and J 1 base, leaving 5 bases between the germline ends. The CDR3 loop spans 13 amino acids. The CDR3 sequence: CASSPTFQETQYF. The DNA for the CDR3 is TGTGCCAGCTCACCAACATTCCAAGAGACCCAGTACTTC.

This clonotype was counted between two and nine times. V gene TRBV7-6 combines with J gene TRBJ2-2, with no clear D. The CDR3 has 15 amino acids. CDR1 is SGHVS, CDR2 FNYEAQ, per germline. Trimming removed 4 bases from V and 3 bases from J, with 12 bases in between. The CDR3 spells CASSSSRKDTGELFF. Written as DNA, the CDR3 is TGTGCCAGCAGCTCCTCGCGGAAGGACACCGGGGAGCTGTTTTTT.

This clonotype has just a few counts. The chain links TRBV25-1 to TRBJ1-1; possible D gene TRBD1, 6 bases. CDR1 is MGHDK, CDR2 SYGVNS, per germline. This CDR3 spans 12 amino acids. V lost 5 bases and J 6 bases, leaving 10 bases between the germline ends. CDR3 protein: CASSTGRAEAFF. The CDR3 DNA is TGTGCCAGCAGTACAGGGCGCGCTGAAGCTTTCTTT.

V is TRBV19 and J is TRBJ1-2; possible D gene TRBD1, 5 bases. Trimming pared 5 bases from V and 5 bases from J, leaving 12 bases between. The CDR3 length is 13 residues. CDR1 and CDR2 from the germline V gene are LNHDA and SQIVND (reference sequence). The CDR3 DNA reads TGTGCCAGTAGTGGAAAGGGGAGGTATGGCTACACCTTC. It encodes CASSGKGRYGYTF.